This T cell receptor beta chain comes out of a study of cytomegalovirus exposure and HLA in healthy donors. The CDR3 is made up of 15 amino acids. Trimming removed 2 bases at V and 4 bases at J, with 15 bases between. Germline CDR1 is SGDLS and CDR2 is YYNGEE. In the case of this clone: The antigen is undetermined.

Broader study findings: Beyond CMV serostatus, there was no information to go on about immune exposure. Rare TCR sequences predominated, though certain public TCRs were found in many donors. Some segments of the V type, notably TRBV6-2 and TRBV6-3, were excluded as indistinguishable. It was reported that TCR beta sequences correctly inferred the HLA-A and HLA-B alleles for most subjects.

The PCR ran on 60 Vbeta and 13 Jbeta primers. The data were produced by immunoSEQ multiplex PCR, yet TCRdb's version contains in-frame clones alone and is incomplete. The table records roughly 160,000 clones, 80% of them present only once. The material sequenced was PBMCs. The sequence was obtained from a woman in her fifties or sixties in good health and CMV-seropositive. This sequence joins TRBV9 and TRBJ1-1, with D possibly being TRBD1 (6 bases). The CDR3 DNA sequence: TGTGCCAGCAGCGTGGGACACTCAGAGGTCACTGAAGCTTTCTTT. It encodes CASSVGHSEVTEAFF.